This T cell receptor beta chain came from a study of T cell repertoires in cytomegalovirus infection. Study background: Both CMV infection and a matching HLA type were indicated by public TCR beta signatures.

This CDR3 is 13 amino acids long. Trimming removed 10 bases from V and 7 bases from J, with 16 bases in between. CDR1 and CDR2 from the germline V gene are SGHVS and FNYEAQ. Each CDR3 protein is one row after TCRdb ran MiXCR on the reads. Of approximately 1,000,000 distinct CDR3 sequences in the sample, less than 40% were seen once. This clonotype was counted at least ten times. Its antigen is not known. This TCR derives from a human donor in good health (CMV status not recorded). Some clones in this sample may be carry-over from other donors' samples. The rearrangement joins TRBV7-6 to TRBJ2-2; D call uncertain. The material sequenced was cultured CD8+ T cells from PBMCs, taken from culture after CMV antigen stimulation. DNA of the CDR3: TGTGCCACCTTAGACCCCGGCGGCGGGGAGCTGTTTTTT. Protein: CATLDPGGGELFF.